This T cell receptor (beta chain) originates from a study of blood T cell repertoires in COVID-19. Trimming left V 4 bases short and J 4 bases short, with 20 bases between. Germline values: CDR1 MNHEY, CDR2 SVGAGI. There are 16 residues in the CDR3. This table comes from immunoSEQ multiplex PCR, and its TCRdb copy is limited to in-frame clones, with some not included. The sample has approximately 200,000 clones; approximately 85% are singletons. The clonotype comes from a human donor with active or convalescent COVID-19. The donor label of this sample is uncertain. V and J are TRBV6-5 and TRBJ2-7; D may be TRBD1 (5 bases). Material: peripheral blood. CDR3 in DNA: TGTGCCAGCAGTTCCCTCCGGCAGGGTCCTTCGTACGAGCAGTACTTC. Translating it yields CASSSLRQGPSYEQYF.